This TCR beta chain stems from a study of graft-versus-host responses after intestinal transplantation. This clone occurred a few times. Its cognate antigen is unknown. This CDR3 is 16 amino acids long. V was clipped by 3 bases and J by 4 bases; unmatched bases: 5. The germline V gene has CDR1 SEHNR and CDR2 FQNEAQ (reference sequence). Produced via immunoSEQ multiplex PCR; TCRdb's table is partial and in-frame only. Seen here are 75,000 to 100,000 clones, 91% observed once, and the top ten hold about 0.18%. The material sequenced was unstimulated CD4+ T cells sorted from spleen or lymph node cells, taken before transplant. The TCR was taken from a human donor who was the organ donor for an intestinal transplant. The chain joins TRBV7-9 to TRBJ1-4; TRBD1 agrees at 10 bases. CDR3 protein: CASSLGDRGYNEKLFF. The CDR3 bases are TGTGCCAGCAGCTTGGGGGACAGGGGATATAATGAAAAACTGTTTTTT.